Only one count was recorded for the clone carrying this T cell receptor beta chain. This record comes from a study of blood T cell repertoires in COVID-19. This table comes from immunoSEQ multiplex PCR, and its TCRdb copy is limited to in-frame clones, with some not included. Altogether 45,000 to 50,000 clones are present, over 75% being singletons, with the ten largest covering around 8.6%. Specimen: peripheral blood. The sequence derives from a man over 45 with acute or convalescent COVID-19.

Here the CDR3 reads CASSMQAYNEQFF. CDR3 DNA: TGTGCCAGTAGTATGCAGGCATACAATGAGCAGTTCTTC. The chain carries TRBV19 and TRBJ2-1; D call uncertain. The germline CDR1 and CDR2 sequences are LNHDA and SQIVND (reference sequence). The CDR3 is 13 amino acids. V dropped 3 bases and J dropped 4 bases, with 7 bases sitting between them.